Each of the 10 T cell receptor beta chains below was sequenced from the same sample in a study of blood T cell repertoires in COVID-19. The table came from immunoSEQ multiplex PCR; TCRdb's copy has only in-frame clones and leaves some out. The sample has some 96,000 clones, approximately 90% seen once. The sequenced sample consisted of peripheral blood. Receptor source: a man in his fifties or sixties with acute or convalescent COVID-19.

The genes are TRBV11-2 and TRBJ2-5, with 14 positions matching TRBD2. CDR1 is SGHAT, CDR2 FQNNGV, per germline. The trim removed 5 bases at V and 0 bases at J, leaving 11 bases unmatched. This CDR3 is 19 amino acids long. The DNA of the CDR3 is TGTGCCAGCAGCAAGACTAGCGGGGGGGCCTTCCCGTACCAAGAGACCCAGTACTTC. It encodes CASSKTSGGAFPYQETQYF. The full variable domain, with the rest looked up from reference TRBV11-2 and TRBJ2-5, is EAGVAQSPRYKIIEKRQSVAFWCNPISGHATLYWYQQILGQGPKLLIQFQNNGVVDDSQLPKDRFSAERLKGVDSTLKIQPAKLEDSAVYLCASSKTSGGAFPYQETQYFGPGTRLLVL.

Only one count was recorded for this clone. The rearrangement joins TRBV19 to TRBJ1-1; D is possibly TRBD1 (5 bases). The CDR3 runs 14 residues. The germline gives CDR1 LNHDA, CDR2 SQIVND (reference sequence). The V and J ends lost 7 bases and 4 bases respectively, with 16 bases between them. The CDR3 loop reads CASINGARGTEAFF. The CDR3, as DNA: TGTGCCAGTATCAACGGGGCGCGGGGCACTGAAGCTTTCTTT.

The chain joins TRBV3-1 (or the pseudogene TRBV3-2) to TRBJ2-2; D might be TRBD2 (5 bases). Germline-derived CDR1 and CDR2 are LGHDT and YNNKEL (reference sequence). The CDR3 extends over 13 amino acids. V was shortened by 4 bases and J by 6 bases, with 9 bases between the two germline ends. The CDR3 protein is CASSPFGAGELFF. CDR3 in DNA: TGTGCCAGCAGCCCCTTCGGGGCCGGGGAGCTGTTTTTT.

Worth noting for this clone: This specimen includes other DNA sequences encoding the same CDR3. The CDR3 loop reads CASSSQGNTEAFF. DNA for the CDR3: TGTGCCAGCAGCTCACAGGGGAACACTGAAGCTTTCTTT. The chain has TRBV7-6 and TRBJ1-1; perhaps TRBD1 as D (6 bases). V was trimmed by 4 bases and J by 1 base, leaving 7 bases between them. The CDR3 length is 13 residues. Germline CDR1 SGHVS, CDR2 FNYEAQ.

This chain connects TRBV5-1 to TRBJ1-1, with a tentative D call TRBD1 (6 bases). Germline V CDR1 and CDR2: SGHRS, YFSETQ. The CDR3 loop spans 14 amino acids. V was trimmed by 0 bases and J by 4 bases, leaving 10 bases between them. The CDR3 DNA sequence: TGCGCCAGCAGCTTGGACAGGGCAGGCACTGAAGCTTTCTTT. As protein: CASSLDRAGTEAFF.

In nucleotides, the CDR3 is TGTGCCAGCTCCGGGACAGGGAATCAGCCCCAGCATTTT. Encoded protein: CASSGTGNQPQHF. V gene TRBV18 combines with J gene TRBJ1-5, with 9 bases identical to TRBD1. The germline gives CDR1 KGHSH, CDR2 LQKENI. The CDR3 extends over 13 amino acids. V shed 6 bases, J shed 4 bases, and the junction held 1 base outside the gene matches.

V is TRBV5-1 and J is TRBJ1-4, with D hard to call. The V gene lost 4 bases and the J gene lost 8 bases, with 12 bases spanning the gap. The CDR3 sequence is 13 residues long. Germline-derived CDR1 and CDR2 are SGHRS and YFSETQ. CDR3: CASSLNAAEKLFF. The CDR3 DNA sequence: TGCGCCAGCAGCCTAAACGCGGCAGAAAAACTGTTTTTT.

The rearrangement links TRBV7-8 to TRBJ1-5, with TRBD1 as a possible D gene (5 bases). Between the trimmed V and J ends, which lost 5 bases and 5 bases, there was a span of 10 bases. This CDR3 is 13 amino acids long. CDR1 and CDR2 from the germline V gene are SGHVS and FQNEAQ. The CDR3 DNA sequence: TGTGCCAGCAGCCAGCGGGGGGATCAGCCCCAGCATTTT. This encodes CASSQRGDQPQHF.

The V and J genes are TRBV29-1 and TRBJ1-1; D is perhaps TRBD1 (5 bases). This CDR3 comprises 13 residues. Trimming pared 4 bases from V and 4 bases from J, leaving 13 bases between. Germline CDR1 is SQVTM and CDR2 is ANQGSEA. The CDR3 DNA follows: TGCAGCGTTGGTTTGGGGGGGACCACTGAAGCTTTCTTT. It translates to CSVGLGGTTEAFF. The full variable domain, its missing parts supplied by reference TRBV29-1 and TRBJ1-1, is SAVISQKPSRDICQRGTSLTIQCQVDSQVTMMFWYRQQPGQSLTLIATANQGSEATYESGFVIDKFPISRPNLTFSTLTVSNMSPEDSSIYLCSVGLGGTTEAFFGQGTRLTVV.

This rearrangement joins TRBV7-9 to TRBJ1-1, with 7 bases lining up with TRBD1. The CDR3 covers 15 residues. CDR1 and CDR2 from the germline V gene are SEHNR and FQNEAQ (reference sequence). Trimming removed 2 bases from V and 4 bases from J; junction bases left unmatched: 7. CDR3 coding DNA: TGTGCCAGCAGCTTAATGTCCAGGGGGAGCACTGAAGCTTTCTTT. Protein product: CASSLMSRGSTEAFF.